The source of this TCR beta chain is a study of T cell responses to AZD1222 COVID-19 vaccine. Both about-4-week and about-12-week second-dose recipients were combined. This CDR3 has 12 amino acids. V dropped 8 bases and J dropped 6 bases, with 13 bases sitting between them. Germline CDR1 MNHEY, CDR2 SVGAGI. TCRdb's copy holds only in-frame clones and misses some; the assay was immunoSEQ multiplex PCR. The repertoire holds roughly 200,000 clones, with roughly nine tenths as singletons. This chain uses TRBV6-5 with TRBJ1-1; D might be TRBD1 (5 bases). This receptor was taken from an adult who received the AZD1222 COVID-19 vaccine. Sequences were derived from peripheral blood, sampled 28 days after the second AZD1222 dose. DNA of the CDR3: TGTGCCAGCGTAGGGACGAGCGCTGAAGCTTTCTTT. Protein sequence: CASVGTSAEAFF.